The sequence of this T cell receptor (beta chain) was determined in a study of blood T cells in healthy people across ages. The study, taken as a whole, reports: Long-lived and aged donors differed, with more naive CD4+ cells and higher diversity in the long-lived.

The second PCR ran roughly 7 to 12 cycles with a sample-barcoded 5' primer and J-beta primers. One entry per CDR3 protein results from TCRdb running MiXCR on the 5' RACE reads. This sample has 1,500,000 or so distinct CDR3 sequences, with 45% to 70% found just once. The CDR3 runs 11 residues. V lost 6 bases, J lost 3 bases, and 6 bases lay in between. Healthy individuals of Caucasian origin from Russia, aged roughly 6 to 95, served as donors. In this sample, this clonotype turned up a few times. Antigen unknown. This clonotype was obtained from a man aged 18 to 30 in good health. The genes are TRBV12-3 or TRBV12-4 and TRBJ2-7; D is unresolved. The sequenced sample was blood. The CDR3 nucleotides read TGTGCCAGCAGGTCCGACTACGAGCAGTACTTC. It yields the protein CASRSDYEQYF.